This T cell receptor (beta chain) was found in a study of blood T cells in healthy people across ages. Germline V lookup: CDR1 SGDLS, CDR2 YYNGEE. This CDR3 spans 13 amino acids. A J-beta primer mix and a sample-barcoded 5' primer were used in a second PCR of roughly 7 to 12 cycles. TCRdb itself ran the 5' RACE reads through MiXCR, one entry per CDR3 protein. The data hold some 1.7 million distinct CDR3 sequences, with about 28% observed a single time. Details on this clonotype: The antigen is not known. One end of the junction fails to match germline, which may point to a read error.

Overall study results and limits: While age rose, TCR beta diversity per million T cells dropped in a roughly linear way.

Input material: blood. The chain carries TRBV9 and TRBJ1-2; D unresolved. The TCR comes from a woman under 40 in good health. Here the CDR3 reads CAGSKNANYGYTF. As DNA, the CDR3 is TGTGCCGGCAGCAAGAACGCTAACTATGGCTACACCTTC.